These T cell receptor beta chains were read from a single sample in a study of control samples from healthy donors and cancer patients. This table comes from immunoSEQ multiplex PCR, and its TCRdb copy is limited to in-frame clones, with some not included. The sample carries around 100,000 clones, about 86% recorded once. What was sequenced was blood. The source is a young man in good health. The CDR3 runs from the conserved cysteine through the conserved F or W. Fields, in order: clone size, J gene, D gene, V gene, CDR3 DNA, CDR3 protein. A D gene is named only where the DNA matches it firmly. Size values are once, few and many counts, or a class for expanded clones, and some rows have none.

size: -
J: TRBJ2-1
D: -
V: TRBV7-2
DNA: TGTGCCAGCAGCTTAGAAGCAATCGGGGGAGGTGTGCAGTTCTTC
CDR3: CASSLEAIGGGVQFF

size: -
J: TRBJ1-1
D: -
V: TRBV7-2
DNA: TGTGCCAGCAGCTCGAGCGGCCGCAACACTGAAGCTTTCTTT
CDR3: CASSSSGRNTEAFF

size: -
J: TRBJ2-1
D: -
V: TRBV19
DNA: TGTGCCAGTAGTCTCGCGCCGGTATTCCAGGGCCAGCAGTTCTTC
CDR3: CASSLAPVFQGQQFF

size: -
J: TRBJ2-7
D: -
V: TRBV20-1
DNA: TGCAGTGCTGCCATCTCGGGCGAGCAGTACTTC
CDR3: CSAAISGEQYF

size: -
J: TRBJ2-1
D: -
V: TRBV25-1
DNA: TGTGCCAGCAGTGAACTGGGACTGTCGAGCGATGAGCAGTTCTTC
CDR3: CASSELGLSSDEQFF

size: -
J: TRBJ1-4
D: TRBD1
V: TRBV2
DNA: TGTGCCAGCAGTGGTGACAGGGGGCTCCGCACTGATGAAAAACTGTTTTTT
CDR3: CASSGDRGLRTDEKLFF

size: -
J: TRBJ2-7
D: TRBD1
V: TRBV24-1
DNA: TGTGCCACCAGTGATCCGGGACAGGGAGGGTACGAGCAGTACTTC
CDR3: CATSDPGQGGYEQYF

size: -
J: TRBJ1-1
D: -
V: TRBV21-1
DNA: TGTGCCAGCAGCAAAGGATTAGGGAGAAGATATGAAGCTTTCTTT
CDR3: CASSKGLGRRYEAFF

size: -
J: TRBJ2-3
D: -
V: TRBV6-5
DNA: TGTGCCAGCATGAGGGTGGGTAGTACAGATACGCAGTATTTT
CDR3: CASMRVGSTDTQYF

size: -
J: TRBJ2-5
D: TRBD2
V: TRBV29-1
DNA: TGCAGCGTTCCCTTTCCGGGGGGCCAAGAGACCCAGTACTTC
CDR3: CSVPFPGGQETQYF

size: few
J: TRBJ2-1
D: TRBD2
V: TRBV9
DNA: TGTGCCAGCAGCGTAGCGGGACTAGCGGGAGGCTGGGGTGAGCAGTTCTTC
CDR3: CASSVAGLAGGWGEQFF

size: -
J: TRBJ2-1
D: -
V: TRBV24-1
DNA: TGTGCCACCAGTGAACGAAACAATGAGCAGTTCTTC
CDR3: CATSERNNEQFF

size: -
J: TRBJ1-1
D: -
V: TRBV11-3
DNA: TGTGCCAGCAGCTTAACGGGGAACACTGAAGCTTTCTTT
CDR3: CASSLTGNTEAFF

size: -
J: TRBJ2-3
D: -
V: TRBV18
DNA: TGTGCCAGCTCACCACAGACCAGCGGCACAGATACGCAGTATTTT
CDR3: CASSPQTSGTDTQYF

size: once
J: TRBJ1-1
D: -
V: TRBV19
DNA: TGTGCCAGTAGTACGTCGGGAACGATGAACACTGAAGCTTTCTTT
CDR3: CASSTSGTMNTEAFF

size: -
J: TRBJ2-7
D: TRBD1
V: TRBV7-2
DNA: TGTGCCAGCAGGGGACCTTTGAGGGGGCGGAACGAGCAGTACTTC
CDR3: CASRGPLRGRNEQYF

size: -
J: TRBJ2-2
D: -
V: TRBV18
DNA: TGTGCCAGCTCCCCCCGTCCCGCGTATGGGGAGCTGTTTTTT
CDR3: CASSPRPAYGELFF

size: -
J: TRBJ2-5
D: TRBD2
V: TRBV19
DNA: TGTGCTGCGGGAGTTGAGACCCAGTACTTC
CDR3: CAAGVETQYF

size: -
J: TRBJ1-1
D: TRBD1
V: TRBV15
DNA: TGTGCCACCAGCAGACACAAAACAGGGGCGGGGGCTGAAGCTTTCTTT
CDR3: CATSRHKTGAGAEAFF

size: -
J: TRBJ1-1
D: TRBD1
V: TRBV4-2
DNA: TGTGCCAGCAGCCAAGATCCGACAGGGCGATTTACTGAAGCTTTCTTT
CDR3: CASSQDPTGRFTEAFF

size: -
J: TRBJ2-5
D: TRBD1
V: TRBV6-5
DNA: TGTGCCAGCAGTTATGCGACAGGGAAGGAGACCCAGTACTTC
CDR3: CASSYATGKETQYF

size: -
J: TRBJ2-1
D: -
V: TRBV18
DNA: TGTGCCAGCTCACCCAGAGGTTGGACGGCTTACAATGAGCAGTTCTTC
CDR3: CASSPRGWTAYNEQFF

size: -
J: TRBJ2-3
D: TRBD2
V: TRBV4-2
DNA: TGTGCCAGCAGCCAGGAACCTCTAGCGGGAGGCGTCACAGATACGCAGTATTTT
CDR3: CASSQEPLAGGVTDTQYF

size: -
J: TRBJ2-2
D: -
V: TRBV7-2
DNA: TGTGCCAGCAGCTTACAAGGGGCTTTGGCCGGGGAGCTGTTTTTT
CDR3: CASSLQGALAGELFF

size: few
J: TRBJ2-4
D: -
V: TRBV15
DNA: TGTGCCACCAGCAGAGGGGCCAAAAACATTCAGTACTTC
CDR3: CATSRGAKNIQYF

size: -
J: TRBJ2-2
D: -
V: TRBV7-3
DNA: TGTGCCAGCAGCTTAGCAGGGGAGAACACCGGGGAGCTGTTTTTT
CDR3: CASSLAGENTGELFF

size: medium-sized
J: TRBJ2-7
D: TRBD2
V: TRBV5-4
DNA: TGTGCCAGCAGCACAAGGACTAGCGGCTACGAGCAGTACTTC
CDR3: CASSTRTSGYEQYF

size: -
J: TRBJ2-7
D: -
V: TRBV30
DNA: TGTGCCTGGAGTGGATACAGTAGCTCCTACGAGCAGTACTTC
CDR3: CAWSGYSSSYEQYF

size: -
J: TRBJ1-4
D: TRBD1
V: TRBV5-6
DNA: TGTGCCAGCAGCGGGGTAAACAGGGGGCACGAAAAACTGTTTTTT
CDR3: CASSGVNRGHEKLFF

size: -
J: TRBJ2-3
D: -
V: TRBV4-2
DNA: TGTGCCAGCAGCCACATAGAGGGAACAGATACGCAGTATTTT
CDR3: CASSHIEGTDTQYF

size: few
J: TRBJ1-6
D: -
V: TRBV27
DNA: TGTGCCAGCAGTTTATCGAGGGATTCACCCCTCCACTTT
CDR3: CASSLSRDSPLHF

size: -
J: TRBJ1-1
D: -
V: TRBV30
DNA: TGTGCCCAGCAGGGAAACACTGAAGCTTTCTTT
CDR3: CAQQGNTEAFF

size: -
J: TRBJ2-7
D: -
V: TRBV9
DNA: TGTGCCAGCAGCGTGGGACCATCGGGGGACTACGAGCAGTACTTC
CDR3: CASSVGPSGDYEQYF

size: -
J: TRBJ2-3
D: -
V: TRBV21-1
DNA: TGTGCCAGCCGACATAGGGACAGGGGGGGACTTAGCACAGATACGCAGTATTTT
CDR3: CASRHRDRGGLSTDTQYF

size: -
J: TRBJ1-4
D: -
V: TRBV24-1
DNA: TGTGCCACCAGTGACACCGGGACAACTAATGAAAAACTGTTTTTT
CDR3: CATSDTGTTNEKLFF

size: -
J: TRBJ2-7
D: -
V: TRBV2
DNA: TGTGCCAGCAGTGATCCAGGCCGCTCCTACGAGCAGTACTTC
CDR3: CASSDPGRSYEQYF

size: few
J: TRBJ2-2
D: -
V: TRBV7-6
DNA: TGTGCCAGCAGCTTAGCGGTCCCTCAGAACACCGGGGAGCTGTTTTTT
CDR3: CASSLAVPQNTGELFF

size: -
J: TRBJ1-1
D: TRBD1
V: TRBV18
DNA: TGTGCCAGCTCCACAGGGGGAGTCACTGAAGCTTTCTTT
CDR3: CASSTGGVTEAFF

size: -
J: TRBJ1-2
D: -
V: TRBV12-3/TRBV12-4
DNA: TGTGCCAGCAGTCAACAGGGCAGCTATGGCTACACCTTC
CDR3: CASSQQGSYGYTF

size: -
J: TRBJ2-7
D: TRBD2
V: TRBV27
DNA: TGTGCCAGCCGTGGGACTAGCGGCACCTACGAGCAGTACTTC
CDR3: CASRGTSGTYEQYF

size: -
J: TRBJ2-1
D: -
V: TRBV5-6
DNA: TGTGCCAGCAGCCAGCAGCATAATGAGCAGTTCTTC
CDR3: CASSQQHNEQFF

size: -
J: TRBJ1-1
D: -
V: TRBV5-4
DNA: TGTGCCAGCAGCCCCAGGGCAGCGAACACTGAAGCTTTCTTT
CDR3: CASSPRAANTEAFF

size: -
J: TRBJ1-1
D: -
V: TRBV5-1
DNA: TGCGCCAGCAGCTTGGGGGGCCTGGGGAGGGACACTGAAGCTTTCTTT
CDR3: CASSLGGLGRDTEAFF

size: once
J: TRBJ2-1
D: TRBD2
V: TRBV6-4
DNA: TGTGCCAGCAGTGACATAGCGGGAGTGACAAATGAGCAGTTCTTC
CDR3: CASSDIAGVTNEQFF

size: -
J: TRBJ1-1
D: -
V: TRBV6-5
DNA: TGTGCCAGCAAAAGGCCGAACACTGAAGCTTTCTTT
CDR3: CASKRPNTEAFF

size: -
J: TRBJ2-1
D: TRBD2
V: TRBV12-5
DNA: TGTGCTAGTGGTTCGGGACGGACTAGCGGGAGCTGGAATGAGCAGTTCTTC
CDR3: CASGSGRTSGSWNEQFF

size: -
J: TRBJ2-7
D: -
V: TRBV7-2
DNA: TGTGCCAGCAGCTTAACTGAATCGGGGTCCTACGAGCAGTACTTC
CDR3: CASSLTESGSYEQYF

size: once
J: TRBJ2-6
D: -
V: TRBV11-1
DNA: TGTGCCAGCAGCTTCTTCGACAGTGCTGGGGCCAACGTCCTGACTTTC
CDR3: CASSFFDSAGANVLTF

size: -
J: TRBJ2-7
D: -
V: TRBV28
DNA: TGTGCCAGCAGCGGGGGATACGAGCAGTACTTC
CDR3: CASSGGYEQYF

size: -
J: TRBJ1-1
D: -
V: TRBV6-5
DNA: TGTGCCAGCAGTCCAGTTAAAGGGTATCTCGGTGAAGCTTTCTTT
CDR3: CASSPVKGYLGEAFF

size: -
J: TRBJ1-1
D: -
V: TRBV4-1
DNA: TGCGCCAGCAGCCAAGTTGGAACTGGGGGGGCTGAAGCTTTCTTT
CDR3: CASSQVGTGGAEAFF

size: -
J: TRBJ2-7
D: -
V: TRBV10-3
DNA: TGTGCCATCAGGATGGGATGGGGGTCCTACGAGCAGTACTTC
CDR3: CAIRMGWGSYEQYF

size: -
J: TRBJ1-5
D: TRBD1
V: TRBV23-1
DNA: TGCGCCAGCGGACCGGGACAGAAGGCTTATAGCAATCAGCCCCAGCATTTT
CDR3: CASGPGQKAYSNQPQHF

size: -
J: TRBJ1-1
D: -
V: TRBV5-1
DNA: TGCGCCAGCAGCTTGGAGGAGGGTACTGAAGCTTTCTTT
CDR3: CASSLEEGTEAFF

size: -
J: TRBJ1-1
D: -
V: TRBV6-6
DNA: TGTGCCGTATCACCCACAGGTTCGAACACTGAAGCTTTCTTT
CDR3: CAVSPTGSNTEAFF

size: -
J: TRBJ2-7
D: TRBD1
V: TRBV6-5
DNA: TGTGCCAGCAGTAGTGGACAGGGGAGGAGCGAGCAGTACTTC
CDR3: CASSSGQGRSEQYF

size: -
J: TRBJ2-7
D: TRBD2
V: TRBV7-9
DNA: TGTGCCAGCATGATTAATGGGCTAGCGGGCGAGCAGTACTTC
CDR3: CASMINGLAGEQYF

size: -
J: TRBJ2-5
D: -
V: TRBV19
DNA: TGTGCCAGTAGTGACCGAATGGAGGGCCTAGGGGAGACCCAGTACTTC
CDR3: CASSDRMEGLGETQYF